This TCR beta chain was recorded in a study of chemoradiotherapy in HPV16-positive cancers. The V segment lost 0 bases and the J segment 0 bases; nucleotides outside the gene matches: 3. The CDR3 contains 15 residues. The V gene's germline CDR1 is SGDLS and CDR2 YYNGEE. Assay used: immunoSEQ multiplex PCR; TCRdb lists only in-frame clones, some missing. The table lists roughly 15,000 clones, 89% of them singletons, with 3.5% to 4.5% in the top ten. This TCR derives from a human donor with HPV-associated anogenital cancer. J is TRBJ2-7 and V is TRBV9; 7 nucleotides line up with TRBD2. Specimen: tumor tissue, collected from a patient who underwent chemoradiotherapy. The CDR3: CASSVAGGSSYEQYF. For the CDR3, the DNA is TGTGCCAGCAGCGTAGCGGGCGGGAGCTCCTACGAGCAGTACTTC.